This T cell receptor (beta chain) was captured by sequencing in a study of patients and donors after allogeneic stem cell transplantation. CDR1 is SGDLS and CDR2 is YYNGEE in the germline V gene. V lost 4 bases to trimming and J lost 6 bases, with 13 bases between them. The CDR3 length is 13 residues. A few counts support this clonotype. TCRdb processed the RT-PCR reads anew with MiXCR; each CDR3 protein has one entry. Among 150,000 to 200,000 distinct CDR3 sequences listed, less than 45% were seen once. The chain is built from TRBV9 and TRBJ1-1; no firm D call. The source of this sequence is a human donor who was either an allogeneic HSCT recipient or a stem cell or donor lymphocyte infusion donor (not recorded which). It is not recorded whose cells these are; they may come from a transplant donor. Sequenced material: blood, either unsorted or a sorted T cell fraction (not recorded which). The CDR3 region has the DNA TGTGCCAGCAGCCCAGAGGGCAGTGCTGAAGCTTTCTTT. Protein: CASSPEGSAEAFF.